The clone carrying this TCR beta chain was counted between two and nine times. This CDR3 is 12 amino acids long. Germline assignment: CDR1 SQVTM and CDR2 ANQGSEA. V shed 8 bases and J shed 10 bases, with 18 bases lying between them. As handled by the study authors: By means of reference gene primer amplification, nucleated cell counts were estimated. Assay used: immunoSEQ multiplex PCR; TCRdb lists only in-frame clones, some missing. V, J and clone size are taken as reported in that table, and D and trimming were inferred from the DNA itself. The data show a few hundred thousand clones, with more than 65% seen just once and over 2.5% held by the top ten. This specimen belongs to a study of blood T cell repertoires in COVID-19. Study information: Sites in the United States, Italy and Spain provided acute and convalescent COVID-19 samples. PBMCs, B-cell-depleted T cells, or T cells provided the cDNA or gDNA that made up the material.

This TCR was recovered from a woman aged 30 to 39 who had recovered from COVID-19. The chain joins TRBV29-1 to TRBJ1-3; D gene uncertain. Sequenced sample: peripheral blood. CDR3 DNA: TGCAGCATGAGGGAGAACAGAGGAACCATATATTTT. Translation: CSMRENRGTIYF.